The 12 T cell receptor beta chains below all came from one sample that was sequenced in a study of T cells after yellow fever vaccination. TCRdb called the 5' RACE reads again in MiXCR, with one record for every CDR3 protein. This table has under 15,000 distinct CDR3 sequences, 7.3% appearing once. Sequencing was performed on PBMCs, either bulk or a sorted T-cell subset (CD4+, CD8+, memory, or dextramer-sorted; not recorded which), taken on the day of the yellow fever booster vaccination. These receptors originate from a man aged 18 to 35 who received the YFV17D yellow fever vaccine.

This clonotype was counted at least ten times. The chain employs TRBV5-1 and TRBJ2-3, with D perhaps TRBD2 (8 bases). The germline V gene has CDR1 SGHRS and CDR2 YFSETQ. The CDR3 has 14 amino acids. V shed 4 bases and J shed 9 bases, with 18 bases lying between them. CDR3 loop: CASSGDSREGTQYF. As DNA, the CDR3 is TGCGCCAGCAGCGGGGACAGCCGGGAGGGGACGCAGTATTTT.

This clonotype has a count of ten or more. The chain carries TRBV25-1 and TRBJ2-1; 7 bases are a match to TRBD1. Germline CDR1 reads MGHDK; CDR2 reads SYGVNS. CDR3 size: 14 residues. Trimming took 5 bases from V and 7 from J; bases not matched to a gene: 8. The CDR3, as DNA: TGTGCCAGCAGTACAGGGGTCCTCCATAATGAGCAGTTCTTC. This translates into CASSTGVLHNEQFF.

This clonotype was counted at least ten times. The gene calls are TRBV5-5 and TRBJ2-3, with a weak D call TRBD2 (7 bases). Germline V gene sequence: CDR1 SGHKS, CDR2 YYEKEE (reference sequence). The CDR3 is 14 amino acids. The germline V and J ends were trimmed by 3 bases and 4 bases, with 12 bases remaining between them. CDR3 DNA: TGTGCCAGCAGCTGGGGGGCGGGGGCAGATACGCAGTATTTT. This gives the protein CASSWGAGADTQYF.

This clonotype was counted many times. The gene calls are TRBV2 and TRBJ2-6; 8 nucleotides line up with TRBD1. The CDR3 has 19 amino acids. V shed 3 bases and J 0 bases; nucleotides not matched to a gene: 10. Germline assignment: CDR1 SNHLY and CDR2 FYNNEI. CDR3: CASSELRTGSNSGANVLTF. The CDR3 DNA reads TGTGCCAGCAGTGAGCTTCGGACAGGGTCAAACTCTGGGGCCAACGTCCTGACTTTC.

In its sample, this clonotype was seen many times. The V call is TRBV7-9, the J call TRBJ2-5; 8 bases fit TRBD2. This CDR3 comprises 15 residues. V dropped 1 base and J dropped 3; count of bases not matched to a gene: 4. From germline, CDR1 is SEHNR and CDR2 FQNEAQ (reference sequence). CDR3 DNA sequence: TGTGCCAGCAGCTTAGGCGCGGGGGGCAAAGAGACCCAGTACTTC. Translated, it gives CASSLGAGGKETQYF.

Within the sample, this clonotype is medium-sized. The chain employs TRBV7-8 and TRBJ1-2; TRBD1 is a possible D gene (6 bases). The CDR3 contains 14 residues. V lost 2 bases and J 3 bases, leaving 10 bases between the germline ends. Germline V gene sequence: CDR1 SGHVS, CDR2 FQNEAQ. The CDR3 DNA sequence: TGTGCCAGCAGCTTAACAGGGTCTGACTATGGCTACACCTTC. Amino acid sequence: CASSLTGSDYGYTF.

This clonotype showed up many times. The genes are TRBV30 and TRBJ2-4, with D tentatively TRBD2 (6 bases). This CDR3 region has 14 residues. Trimming took 3 bases from V and 8 from J, leaving 17 bases between them. CDR1 GTSNPN and CDR2 SVGIG come from the germline V gene (reference sequence). The DNA for the CDR3 is TGTGCCTGGAGCCCGGGAGACCCCGAGGACATTCAGTACTTC. This gives the protein CAWSPGDPEDIQYF.

This clonotype is medium-sized within its sample. The V gene is TRBV9, the J gene TRBJ1-1; the D is unclear. The CDR3 runs 14 residues. CDR1 SGDLS and CDR2 YYNGEE come from the germline V gene. V was trimmed by 1 base and J by 0 bases, leaving 7 bases between them. CDR3 in DNA: TGTGCCAGCAGCGTATCCGGAATGAACACTGAAGCTTTCTTT. Residues: CASSVSGMNTEAFF. The entire variable domain, with the rest obtained from reference TRBV9 and TRBJ1-1, is as follows: DSGVTQTPKHLITATGQRVTLRCSPRSGDLSVYWYQQSLDQGLQFLIQYYNGEERAKGNILERFSAQQFPDLHSELNLSSLELGDSALYFCASSVSGMNTEAFFGQGTRLTVV.

This clonotype was counted ten times or more. This chain links TRBV6-2 or TRBV6-3 with TRBJ2-3, with 8 bases lining up with TRBD1. Trimming at V came to 6 bases and at J to 4 bases, leaving 9 bases not matched to a gene. Germline CDR1 is MNHEY and CDR2 is SVGEGT. The CDR3 has 15 amino acids. Written as DNA, the CDR3 is TGTGCCAGCAGACCGGACAGGGCGTATGCAGATACGCAGTATTTT. Translation: CASRPDRAYADTQYF.

This clonotype occurred many times. This chain links TRBV6-1 with TRBJ1-5, with 7 bases aligning to TRBD1. The germline CDR1 and CDR2 sequences are MNHNS and SASEGT. CDR3 length: 12 amino acids. The CDR3 loop reads CVTGQDNQPQHF. DNA of the CDR3: TGTGTCACCGGACAGGACAATCAGCCCCAGCATTTT.

This clonotype was recorded at least ten times. CDR3 DNA: TGTGCCACCAGTGATTCGCGGCTGGATACGCAGTATTTT. Protein sequence: CATSDSRLDTQYF. The chain couples TRBV24-1 to TRBJ2-3; D remains ambiguous. CDR1 is KGHDR, CDR2 SFDVKD, per germline. The CDR3 is made up of 13 amino acids. V gave up 2 bases and J gave up 6 bases, with 8 bases separating them.

This clonotype is medium-sized. This chain uses TRBV7-9 with TRBJ2-3, with D possibly TRBD2 on 7 matching bases. Germline assignment: CDR1 SEHNR and CDR2 FQNEAQ (reference sequence). V was shortened by 3 bases and J by 6 bases, with 13 bases between the two germline ends. CDR3 length: 14 amino acids. CDR3: CASSLPEGGDTQYF. For the CDR3, the DNA is TGTGCCAGCAGCTTGCCGGAGGGGGGGGATACGCAGTATTTT.